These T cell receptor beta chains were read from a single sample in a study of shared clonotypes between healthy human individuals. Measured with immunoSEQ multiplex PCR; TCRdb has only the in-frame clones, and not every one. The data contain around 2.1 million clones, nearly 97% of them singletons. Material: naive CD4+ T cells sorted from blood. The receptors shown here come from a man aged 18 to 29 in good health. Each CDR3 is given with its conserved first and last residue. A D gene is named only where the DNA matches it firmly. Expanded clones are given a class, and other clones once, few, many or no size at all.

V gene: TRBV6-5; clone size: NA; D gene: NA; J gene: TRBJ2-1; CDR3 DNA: TGTGCCAGCAACAGAGGGTCCGGCAGGGAGCAGTTCTTC; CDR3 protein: CASNRGSGREQFF
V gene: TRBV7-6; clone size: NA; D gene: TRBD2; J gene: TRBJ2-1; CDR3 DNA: TGTGCCAGCAGCTTAGAGGGGTTGGGCCCAGCGGGAGGTCGCAATGAGCAGTTCTTC; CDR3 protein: CASSLEGLGPAGGRNEQFF
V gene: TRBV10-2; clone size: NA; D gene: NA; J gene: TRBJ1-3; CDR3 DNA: TGCGCCAGCAATCCAGAGGACTCTGGAAACACCATATATTTT; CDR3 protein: CASNPEDSGNTIYF
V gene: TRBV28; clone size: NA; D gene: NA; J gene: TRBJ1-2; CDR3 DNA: TGTGCCAGCAGTTTATCCCGAGGAAGCTACACCTTC; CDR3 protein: CASSLSRGSYTF
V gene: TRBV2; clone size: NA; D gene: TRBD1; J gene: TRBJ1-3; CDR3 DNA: TGTGCCAGCAGTGACGGGGGACAGGGGGCTTCTGGAAACACCATATATTTT; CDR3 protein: CASSDGGQGASGNTIYF
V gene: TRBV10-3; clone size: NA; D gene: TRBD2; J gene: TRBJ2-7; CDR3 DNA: TGTGCCATCAGGCCGGGACTAGCGGATTCCTACGAGCAGTACTTC; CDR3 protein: CAIRPGLADSYEQYF
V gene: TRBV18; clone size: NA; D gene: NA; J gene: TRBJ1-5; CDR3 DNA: TGTGCCAGCTCACCACAGGAGACCCAGCCCCAGCATTTT; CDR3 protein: CASSPQETQPQHF
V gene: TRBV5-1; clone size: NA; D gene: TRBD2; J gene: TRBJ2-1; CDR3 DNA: TGCGCCAGCAGCCCTTGGGGGGAGGGCCAACATGAGCAGTTCTTC; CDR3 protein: CASSPWGEGQHEQFF
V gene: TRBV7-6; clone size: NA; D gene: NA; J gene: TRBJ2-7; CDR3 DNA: TGTGCCAGCAGCTTAGTGCCTAGCGTCTGGGAGCAGTACTTC; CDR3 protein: CASSLVPSVWEQYF
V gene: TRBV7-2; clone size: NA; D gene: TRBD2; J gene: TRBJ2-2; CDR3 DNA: TGTGCCAGCCTGACCGCTAGCGGGCGTCGCACCGGGGAGCTGTTTTTT; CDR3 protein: CASLTASGRRTGELFF
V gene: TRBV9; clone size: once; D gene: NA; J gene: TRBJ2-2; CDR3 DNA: TGTGCCAGCAGCGTAGCCAATCGTTCTGGGACCGCGAACACCGGGGAGCTGTTTTTT; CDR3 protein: CASSVANRSGTANTGELFF
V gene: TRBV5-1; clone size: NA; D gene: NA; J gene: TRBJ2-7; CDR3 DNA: TGCGCCAGCAGCTTGGGGAGGGCGGCCTACGAGCAGTACTTC; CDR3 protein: CASSLGRAAYEQYF
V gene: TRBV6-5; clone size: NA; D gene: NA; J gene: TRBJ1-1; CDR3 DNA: TGTGCCAGCAGATATCTCAGAGTCAGCACTGAAGCTTTCTTT; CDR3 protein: CASRYLRVSTEAFF
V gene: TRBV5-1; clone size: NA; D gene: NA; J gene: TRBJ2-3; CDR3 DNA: TGCGCCAGCAGCTTGAGGGGGGCGCCTACAGATACGCAGTATTTT; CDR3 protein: CASSLRGAPTDTQYF
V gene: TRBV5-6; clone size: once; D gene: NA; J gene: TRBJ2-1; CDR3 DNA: TGTGCCAGCAGCTTAATAAGTGGGGGGGCGATCTACAATGAGCAGTTCTTC; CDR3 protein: CASSLISGGAIYNEQFF
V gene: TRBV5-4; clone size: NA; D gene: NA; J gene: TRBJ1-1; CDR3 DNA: TGTGCCAGCAGCTCCATTGGGACCGGGTTAGCTGAAGCTTTCTTT; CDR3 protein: CASSSIGTGLAEAFF
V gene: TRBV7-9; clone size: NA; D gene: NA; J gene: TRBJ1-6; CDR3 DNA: TGTGCCAGCAGCTTATCAGGGCTTGATTCACCCCTCCACTTT; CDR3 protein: CASSLSGLDSPLHF
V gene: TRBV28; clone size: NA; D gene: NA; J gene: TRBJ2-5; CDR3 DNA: TGTGCCAGCAGTTTAAACGGCAAACAAGAGACCCAGTACTTC; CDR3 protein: CASSLNGKQETQYF
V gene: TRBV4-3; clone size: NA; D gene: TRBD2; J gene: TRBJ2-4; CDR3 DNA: TGCGCCAGCAGCCAAGGAGCGGGAGGAGTAGCCAAAAACATTCAGTACTTC; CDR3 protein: CASSQGAGGVAKNIQYF
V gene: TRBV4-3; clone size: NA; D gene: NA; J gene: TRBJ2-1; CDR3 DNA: TGCGCCAGCAGCCAAGAGGACAGCCACAATGAGCAGTTCTTC; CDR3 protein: CASSQEDSHNEQFF
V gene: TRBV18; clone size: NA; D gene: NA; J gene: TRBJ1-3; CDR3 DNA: TGTGCCAGCTCATCTACCACCCCCGGGGCCGGAAACACCATATATTTT; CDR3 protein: CASSSTTPGAGNTIYF
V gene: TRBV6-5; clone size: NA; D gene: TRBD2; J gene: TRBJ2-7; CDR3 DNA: TGTGCCAGCAGTAAAGAACTAGCGGGAGCCTACGAGCAGTACTTC; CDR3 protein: CASSKELAGAYEQYF